This record covers a single TCR beta chain. What it binds is not known. The CDR3 has 14 residues. The germline V and J ends were trimmed by 3 bases and 5 bases, with 12 bases remaining between them. Germline assignment: CDR1 LNHDA and CDR2 SQIVND (reference sequence). MiXCR, run by TCRdb on the reads, gives a single entry per CDR3 protein. The sample shows nearly 550,000 distinct CDR3 sequences, 16% of them seen only once. This record belongs to a study of T cell repertoires in cytomegalovirus infection. At the level of the study: TCR beta signatures that were public indicated CMV infection and matching HLA type. Findings and caveats of the study: Accumulated public TCR beta family frequency recognized individuals carrying CMV together with the relevant HLA. Across the ex vivo response, the dominant clonotypes were HLA-C-restricted CMV-specific TCR beta clonotypes.

The sequence came from a human donor in good health (CMV status not recorded). Some clones in this sample may be carry-over from other donors' samples. Source material: CD8+ T cells from PBMCs. The rearrangement links TRBV19 to TRBJ2-3, with D possibly TRBD1 on 6 matching bases. The chain's CDR3 is CASSIWGPGDTQYF. CDR3 nucleotide sequence: TGTGCCAGTAGTATCTGGGGGCCAGGAGATACGCAGTATTTT.